This T cell receptor beta chain was identified during a study of a mutant IDH1 vaccine in newly diagnosed glioma. The wider study: Treated patients had a mean age of 40.4 years and a sex split that was roughly 62% male and roughly 38% female. Beforehand, treatment had been radiotherapy, temozolomide, or both; the majority received both. General study findings and limits: Vaccine-induced responses were seen in approximately 93% of patients, spanning several MHC alleles. Alterations occurring in top peripheral T cell clonotypes seemed unrelated to pseudoprogression.

Specified time point: baseline, week 1 (first vaccination visit). Treatment given: pre-vaccination baseline after standard-of-care therapy. Sequenced by immunoSEQ multiplex PCR; TCRdb stores in-frame clones only, minus some. Of 30,000 to 40,000 clones listed, roughly 78% were seen once; the top ten hold about 9.8%. In the case of this clone: Its specificity is unknown.

The germline CDR1 and CDR2 sequences are SGHAT and FQNNGV. Unmatched junction bases numbered 2, after V lost 5 bases and J lost 1 base. The CDR3 has 16 residues. Sequencing used PBMCs, obtained from a glioma patient treated with radiotherapy, temozolomide or both. The clonotype comes from a man aged 40-55 years with glioma. Some clones in this sample may be carry-over from other donors' samples. The chain combines TRBV11-2 with TRBJ2-2; 12 nucleotides line up with TRBD2. CDR3 bases: TGTGCCAGCAGCCCGACTAGCGGGGGGAACACCGGGGAGCTGTTTTTT. It translates to CASSPTSGGNTGELFF.